These T cell receptor beta chains were read from a single sample in a study of blood T cell repertoires in COVID-19. Assay used: immunoSEQ multiplex PCR; TCRdb lists only in-frame clones, some missing. Among 270,000 or so clones listed, around 89% were seen once. Sequencing was done on a sample of peripheral blood. Receptors were obtained from a man aged 40-50 years with acute or convalescent COVID-19. CDR3s include the opening cysteine and the closing phenylalanine or tryptophan. The D gene is left open where the match is weak. Rows give clone size only sometimes, using once, few, many, or a class for an expanded clone.

TRBV29-1	NA	NA	TRBJ2-7	TGCAGCGTTGATTCCGGACATGACTACGAGCAGTACTTC	CSVDSGHDYEQYF
TRBV6-5	NA	TRBD1	TRBJ1-5	TGTGCCAGCGCGGGACAGAATTACAATCAGCCCCAGCATTTT	CASAGQNYNQPQHF
TRBV2	NA	TRBD1	TRBJ1-5	TGTGCCAGCAGTGAGGAGGGGGCCAGCAATCAGCCCCAGCATTTT	CASSEEGASNQPQHF
TRBV19	NA	NA	TRBJ1-1	TGTGCCAGTAGTTCCAGCCGGGACATGAACACTGAAGCTTTCTTT	CASSSSRDMNTEAFF
TRBV2	NA	NA	TRBJ1-5	TGTGCCAGCGGGGGAGGTAGTCAGCCCCAGCATTTT	CASGGGSQPQHF
TRBV14	NA	NA	TRBJ1-6	TGTGCCAGCAGTAGGACATCAGGCGGTTCACCCCTCCACTTT	CASSRTSGGSPLHF
TRBV5-1	NA	NA	TRBJ2-2	TGCGCCAGCAGCTTGAGGACAGCCAACACCGGGGAGCTGTTTTTT	CASSLRTANTGELFF
TRBV5-4	NA	NA	TRBJ1-2	TGTGCCTTTATAACCGGGACAAGAGACTATGGCTACACCTTC	CAFITGTRDYGYTF
TRBV19	NA	TRBD1	TRBJ1-1	TGTGCCAGTAGTGGGTCCGGGACAGAGAACACTGAAGCTTTCTTT	CASSGSGTENTEAFF
TRBV12-3/TRBV12-4	NA	NA	TRBJ1-1	TGTGCCAGCAGAGTAGGGGGGGGAGCCGCTTTCTTT	CASRVGGGAAFF
TRBV10-2	NA	TRBD2	TRBJ2-1	TGCGCCAGCAGCCCACTAGCGGGGGCCGACAATGAGCAGTTCTTC	CASSPLAGADNEQFF
TRBV15	once	TRBD1	TRBJ1-5	TGTGCCACCAGCAAAACAGGGGGCAATCAGCCCCAGCATTTT	CATSKTGGNQPQHF
TRBV10-3	NA	NA	TRBJ2-1	TGTGCCATCAATCAGGGGGGAGACCTCATAGAGCAGTTCTTC	CAINQGGDLIEQFF